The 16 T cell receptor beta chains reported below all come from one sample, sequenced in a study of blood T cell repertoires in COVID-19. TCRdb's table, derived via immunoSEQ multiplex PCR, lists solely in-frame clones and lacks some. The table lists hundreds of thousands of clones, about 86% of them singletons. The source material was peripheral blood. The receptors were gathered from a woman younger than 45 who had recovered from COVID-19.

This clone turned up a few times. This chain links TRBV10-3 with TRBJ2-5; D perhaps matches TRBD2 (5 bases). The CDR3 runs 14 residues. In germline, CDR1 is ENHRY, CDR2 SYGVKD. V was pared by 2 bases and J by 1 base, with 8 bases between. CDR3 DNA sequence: TGTGCCATCAGTGAGCGGGGAGCCCAAGAGACCCAGTACTTC. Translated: CAISERGAQETQYF.

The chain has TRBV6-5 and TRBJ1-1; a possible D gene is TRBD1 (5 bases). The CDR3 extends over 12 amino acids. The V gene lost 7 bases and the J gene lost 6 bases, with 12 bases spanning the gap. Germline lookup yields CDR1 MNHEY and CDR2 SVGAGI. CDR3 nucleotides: TGTGCCAGCAAAGGGGATAAGGCTGAAGCTTTCTTT. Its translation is CASKGDKAEAFF.

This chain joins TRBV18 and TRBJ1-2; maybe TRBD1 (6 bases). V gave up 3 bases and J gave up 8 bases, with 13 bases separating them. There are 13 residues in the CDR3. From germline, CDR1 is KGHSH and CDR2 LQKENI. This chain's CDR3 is CASSPGYRDGYTF. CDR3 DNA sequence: TGTGCCAGCTCACCGGGCTACAGGGACGGCTACACCTTC.

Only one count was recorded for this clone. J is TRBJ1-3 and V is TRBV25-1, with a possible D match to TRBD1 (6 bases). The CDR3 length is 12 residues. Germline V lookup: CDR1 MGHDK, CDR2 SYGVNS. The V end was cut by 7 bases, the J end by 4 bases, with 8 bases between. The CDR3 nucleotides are TGTGCCAGCAACCAGGGGGGAAACACCATATATTTT. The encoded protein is CASNQGGNTIYF.

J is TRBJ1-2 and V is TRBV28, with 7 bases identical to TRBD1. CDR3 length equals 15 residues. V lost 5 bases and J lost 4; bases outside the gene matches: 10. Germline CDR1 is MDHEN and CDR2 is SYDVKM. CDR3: CASSLPGQTAYGYTF. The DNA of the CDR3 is TGTGCCAGCAGTCTCCCGGGACAGACAGCCTATGGCTACACCTTC.

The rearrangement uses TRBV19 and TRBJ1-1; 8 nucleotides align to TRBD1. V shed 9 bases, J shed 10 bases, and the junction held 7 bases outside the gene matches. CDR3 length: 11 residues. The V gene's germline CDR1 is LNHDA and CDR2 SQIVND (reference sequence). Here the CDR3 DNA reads TGTGCCAGCCACAGGGGGTTCGGAGCTTTCTTT. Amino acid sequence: CASHRGFGAFF.

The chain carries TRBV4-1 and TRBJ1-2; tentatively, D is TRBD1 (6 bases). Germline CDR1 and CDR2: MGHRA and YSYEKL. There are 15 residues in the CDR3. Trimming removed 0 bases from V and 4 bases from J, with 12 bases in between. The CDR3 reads CASSQDDRSFYGYTF. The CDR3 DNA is TGCGCCAGCAGCCAAGATGACAGGTCCTTCTATGGCTACACCTTC.

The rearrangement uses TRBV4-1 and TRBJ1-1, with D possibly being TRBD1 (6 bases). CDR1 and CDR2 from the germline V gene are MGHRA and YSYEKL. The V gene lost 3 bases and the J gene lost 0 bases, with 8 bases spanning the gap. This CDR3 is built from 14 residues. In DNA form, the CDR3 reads TGCGCCAGCAGCCACAGGGGTTTGAACACTGAAGCTTTCTTT. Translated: CASSHRGLNTEAFF.

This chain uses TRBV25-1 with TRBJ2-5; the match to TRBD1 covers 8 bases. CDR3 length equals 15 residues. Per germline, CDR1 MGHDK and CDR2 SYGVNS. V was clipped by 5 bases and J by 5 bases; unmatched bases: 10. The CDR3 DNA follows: TGTGCCAGCAGTAGGCTGCCAGGGGGCGCGGAGACCCAGTACTTC. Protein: CASSRLPGGAETQYF. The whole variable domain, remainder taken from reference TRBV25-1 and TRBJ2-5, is EADIYQTPRYLVIGTGKKITLECSQTMGHDKMYWYQQDPGMELHLIHYSYGVNSTEKGDLSSESTVSRIRTEHFPLTLESARPSHTSQYLCASSRLPGGAETQYFGPGTRLLVL.

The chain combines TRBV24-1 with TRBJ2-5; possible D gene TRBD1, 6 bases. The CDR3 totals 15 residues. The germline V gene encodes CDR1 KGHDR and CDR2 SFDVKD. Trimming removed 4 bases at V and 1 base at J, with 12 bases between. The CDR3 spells CATSDRQTGQETQYF. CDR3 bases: TGTGCCACCAGTGACCGACAGACAGGCCAAGAGACCCAGTACTTC.

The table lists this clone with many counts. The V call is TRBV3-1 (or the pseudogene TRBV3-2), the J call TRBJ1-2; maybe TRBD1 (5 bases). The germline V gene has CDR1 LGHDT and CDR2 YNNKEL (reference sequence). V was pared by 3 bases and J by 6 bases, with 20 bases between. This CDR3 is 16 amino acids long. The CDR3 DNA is TGTGCCAGCAGCCACGCGTGGGAGGGGCGCACGAATGGCTACACCTTC. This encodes CASSHAWEGRTNGYTF.

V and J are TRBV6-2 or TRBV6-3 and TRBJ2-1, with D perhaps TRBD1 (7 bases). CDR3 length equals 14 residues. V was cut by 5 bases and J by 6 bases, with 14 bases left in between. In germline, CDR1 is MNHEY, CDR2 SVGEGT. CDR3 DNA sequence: TGTGCCAGCAGTGGGGGCAGGGGGGTCAATGAGCAGTTCTTC. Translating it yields CASSGGRGVNEQFF.

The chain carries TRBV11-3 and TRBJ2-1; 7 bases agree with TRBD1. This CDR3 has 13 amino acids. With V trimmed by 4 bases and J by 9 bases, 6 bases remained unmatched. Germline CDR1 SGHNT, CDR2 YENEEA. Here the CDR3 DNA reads TGTGCCAGCAGCTCTCTAACAGGGGTTGAGCAGTTCTTC. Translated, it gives CASSSLTGVEQFF.

The CDR3 here is CASSPSAGELFF. In DNA form, the CDR3 reads TGTGCCAGCAGTCCCTCGGCCGGGGAGCTGTTTTTT. The chain couples TRBV6-2 or TRBV6-3 to TRBJ2-2; no reliable D call. The V end was cut by 5 bases, the J end by 6 bases, with 7 bases between. The CDR3 runs to 12 residues. Germline values: CDR1 MNHEY, CDR2 SVGEGT.

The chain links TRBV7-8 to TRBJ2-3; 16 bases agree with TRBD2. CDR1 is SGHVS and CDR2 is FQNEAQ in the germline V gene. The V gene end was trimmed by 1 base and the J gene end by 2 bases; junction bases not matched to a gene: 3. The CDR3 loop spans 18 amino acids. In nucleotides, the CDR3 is TGTGCCAGCAGCTTAGGGGGGACTAGCGGGAGGGCCACAGATACGCAGTATTTT. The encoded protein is CASSLGGTSGRATDTQYF.

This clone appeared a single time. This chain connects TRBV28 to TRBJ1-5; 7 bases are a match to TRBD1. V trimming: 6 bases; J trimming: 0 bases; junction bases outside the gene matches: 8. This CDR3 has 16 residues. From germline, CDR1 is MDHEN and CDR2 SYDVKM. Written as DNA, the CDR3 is TGTGCCAGCAGCACGGGACAGTTACATAGCAATCAGCCCCAGCATTTT. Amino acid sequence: CASSTGQLHSNQPQHF.